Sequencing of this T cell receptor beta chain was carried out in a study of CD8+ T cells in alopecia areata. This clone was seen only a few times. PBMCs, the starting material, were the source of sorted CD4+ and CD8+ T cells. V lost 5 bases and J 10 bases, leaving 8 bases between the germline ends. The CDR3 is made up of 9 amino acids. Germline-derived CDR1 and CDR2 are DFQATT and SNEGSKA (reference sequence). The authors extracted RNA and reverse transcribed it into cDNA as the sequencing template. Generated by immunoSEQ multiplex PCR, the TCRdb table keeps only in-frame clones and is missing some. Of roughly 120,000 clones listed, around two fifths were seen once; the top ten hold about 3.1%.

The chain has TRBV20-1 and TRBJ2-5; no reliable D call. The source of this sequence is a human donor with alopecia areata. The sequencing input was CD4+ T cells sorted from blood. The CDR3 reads CSAAPLQYF. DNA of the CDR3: TGCAGTGCTGCCCCCCTCCAGTACTTC.